The rows below give T cell receptor beta chains drawn from one sample of a study of cytomegalovirus exposure and HLA in healthy donors. The method was immunoSEQ multiplex PCR; TCRdb's version includes in-frame clones alone and lacks a portion of them. The sample contains under 150,000 clones, 70% to 80% of which appear only once. Specimen: PBMCs. Source of these receptors: a middle-aged woman in good health and CMV-seropositive. CDR3s include the opening cysteine and the closing phenylalanine or tryptophan. The order of the fields is clone size, V gene, J gene, CDR3 length, D gene, CDR3 protein, CDR3 DNA. A D gene is named only where the DNA matches it firmly. For some rows the clone size is stated as once, few or many, or as a class when expanded; others skip it.

>-|TRBV30|TRBJ2-2|15|-
CAWSVLSGDTGELFF
TGTGCCTGGAGTGTACTCTCAGGGGACACCGGGGAGCTGTTTTTT
>-|TRBV6-5|TRBJ1-2|12|-
CASSYGQGGYTF
TGTGCCAGCAGTTATGGCCAGGGGGGCTACACCTTC
>-|TRBV4-1|TRBJ1-1|15|-
CASTPPGGDITEAFF
TGCGCCAGCACCCCTCCGGGCGGGGATATCACTGAAGCTTTCTTT
>-|TRBV18|TRBJ2-5|14|-
CASSPLGGSGTQYF
TGTGCCAGCTCACCACTCGGAGGGAGTGGGACCCAGTACTTC
>-|TRBV5-4|TRBJ1-3|13|-
CASRSGSGNTIYF
TGTGCCAGCAGGTCGGGCTCTGGAAACACCATATATTTT
>-|TRBV5-4|TRBJ2-3|13|-
CASSLGGQDTQYF
TGTGCCAGCAGCTTAGGGGGTCAAGATACGCAGTATTTT
>-|TRBV21-1|TRBJ1-2|19|-
CASSKAGGDGWGPFYGYTF
TGTGCCAGCAGCAAAGCGGGGGGGGATGGGTGGGGGCCCTTCTATGGCTACACCTTC
>-|TRBV7-3|TRBJ1-2|13|-
CASSLGAGDGYTF
TGTGCCAGCAGCTTAGGTGCGGGGGATGGCTACACCTTC
>few|TRBV2|TRBJ2-1|16|-
CASSSSTYPVSDEQFF
TGTGCCAGCAGTAGTTCTACCTACCCGGTAAGCGATGAGCAGTTCTTC
>-|TRBV2|TRBJ1-1|13|-
CASSYEPRREAFF
TGTGCCAGCAGTTATGAACCTAGGCGTGAAGCTTTCTTT
>once|TRBV7-6|TRBJ2-3|15|TRBD2
CASSLSLAGPDTQYF
TGTGCCAGCAGCTTATCTCTAGCGGGACCGGATACGCAGTATTTT
>-|TRBV27|TRBJ1-1|13|-
CASSFRENTEAFF
TGTGCCAGCAGTTTTCGGGAAAACACTGAAGCTTTCTTT
>-|TRBV5-1|TRBJ2-1|14|-
CASSSVGGVNEQFF
TGCGCCAGCAGCTCGGTGGGGGGAGTCAATGAGCAGTTCTTC
>-|TRBV7-2|TRBJ1-2|14|TRBD1
CASSPYGTVAGYTF
TGTGCCAGCAGCCCCTACGGGACAGTGGCTGGCTACACCTTC
>-|TRBV6-6|TRBJ2-1|15|TRBD1
CASSPPDRHHNEQFF
TGTGCCAGCAGCCCCCCGGACAGGCATCACAATGAGCAGTTCTTC
>few|TRBV6-1|TRBJ1-1|13|TRBD1
CASSFQGGTEAFF
TGTGCCAGCAGTTTCCAGGGGGGCACTGAAGCTTTCTTT
>-|TRBV6-1|TRBJ2-6|15|-
CASSLGGTGANVLTF
TGTGCCAGCAGTTTAGGAGGGACTGGGGCCAACGTCCTGACTTTC
>-|TRBV29-1|TRBJ2-3|12|-
CSVDAASETQYF
TGCAGCGTTGATGCGGCCTCCGAGACGCAGTATTTT
>-|TRBV19|TRBJ1-1|15|TRBD1
CASSPSGTGVTEAFF
TGTGCCAGTAGTCCCTCCGGGACAGGGGTGACTGAAGCTTTCTTT
>-|TRBV7-8|TRBJ2-1|17|-
CASSLPGQRLSEGEQFF
TGTGCCAGCAGCCTACCAGGACAGAGGCTCTCAGAGGGTGAGCAGTTCTTC
>-|TRBV7-9|TRBJ1-2|15|TRBD1
CASSLAQTGGPGYTF
TGTGCCAGCAGCTTAGCCCAGACAGGGGGCCCTGGCTACACCTTC
>-|TRBV5-1|TRBJ1-1|14|-
CASSFKGGDTEAFF
TGCGCCAGCAGCTTTAAAGGAGGGGACACTGAAGCTTTCTTT
>once|TRBV7-2|TRBJ2-2|15|-
CASSLGLGPTGELFF
TGTGCCAGCAGCCTGGGACTCGGGCCCACCGGGGAGCTGTTTTTT
>once|TRBV5-1|TRBJ1-2|14|-
CASSSGGETGGYTF
TGCGCCAGCAGCTCTGGGGGGGAGACGGGAGGCTACACCTTC
>-|TRBV7-3|TRBJ2-7|13|-
CASSSPDSYEQYF
TGTGCCAGCAGCTCCCCCGACAGCTACGAGCAGTACTTC
>-|TRBV7-9|TRBJ2-7|14|-
CASSRSGGGDEQYF
TGTGCCAGCAGCCGTTCAGGTGGCGGGGACGAGCAGTACTTC
>few|TRBV6-5|TRBJ2-7|13|TRBD1
CASSYPGQGEQYF
TGTGCCAGCAGTTACCCGGGACAGGGGGAGCAGTACTTC